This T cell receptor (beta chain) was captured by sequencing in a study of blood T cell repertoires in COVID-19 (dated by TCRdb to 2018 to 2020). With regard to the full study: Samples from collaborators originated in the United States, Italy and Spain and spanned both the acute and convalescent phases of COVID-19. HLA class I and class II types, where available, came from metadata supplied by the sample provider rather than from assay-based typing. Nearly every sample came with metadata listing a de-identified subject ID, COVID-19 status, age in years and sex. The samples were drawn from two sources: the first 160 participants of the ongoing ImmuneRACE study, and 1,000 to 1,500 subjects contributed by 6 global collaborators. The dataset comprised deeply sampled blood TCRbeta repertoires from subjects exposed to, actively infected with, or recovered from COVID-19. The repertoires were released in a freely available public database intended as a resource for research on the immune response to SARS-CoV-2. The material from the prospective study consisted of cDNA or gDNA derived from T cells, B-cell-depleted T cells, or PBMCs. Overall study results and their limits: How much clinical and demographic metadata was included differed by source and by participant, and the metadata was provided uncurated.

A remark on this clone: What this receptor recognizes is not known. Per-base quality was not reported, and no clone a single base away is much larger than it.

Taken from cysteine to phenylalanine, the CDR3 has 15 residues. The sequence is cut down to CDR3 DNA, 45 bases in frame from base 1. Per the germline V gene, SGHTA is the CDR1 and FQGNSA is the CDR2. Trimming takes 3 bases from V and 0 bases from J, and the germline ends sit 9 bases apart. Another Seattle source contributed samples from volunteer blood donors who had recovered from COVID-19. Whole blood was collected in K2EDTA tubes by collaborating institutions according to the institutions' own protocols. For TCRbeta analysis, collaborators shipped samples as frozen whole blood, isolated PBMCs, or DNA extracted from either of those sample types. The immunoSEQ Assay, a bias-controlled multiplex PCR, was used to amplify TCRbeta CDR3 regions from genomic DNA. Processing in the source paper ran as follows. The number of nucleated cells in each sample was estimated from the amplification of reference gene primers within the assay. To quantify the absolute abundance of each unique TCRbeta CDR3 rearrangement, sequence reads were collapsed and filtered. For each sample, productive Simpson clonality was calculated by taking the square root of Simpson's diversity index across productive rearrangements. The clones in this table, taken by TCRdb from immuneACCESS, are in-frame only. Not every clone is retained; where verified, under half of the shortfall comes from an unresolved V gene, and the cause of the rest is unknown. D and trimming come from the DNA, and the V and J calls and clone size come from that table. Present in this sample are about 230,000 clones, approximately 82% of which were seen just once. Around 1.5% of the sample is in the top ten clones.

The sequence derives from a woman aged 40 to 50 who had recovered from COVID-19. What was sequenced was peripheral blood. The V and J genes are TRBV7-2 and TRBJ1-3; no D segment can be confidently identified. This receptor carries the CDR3 CASSFSISSGNTIYF. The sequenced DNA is TGTGCCAGCAGCTTCTCCATTAGCTCTGGAAACACCATATATTTT.